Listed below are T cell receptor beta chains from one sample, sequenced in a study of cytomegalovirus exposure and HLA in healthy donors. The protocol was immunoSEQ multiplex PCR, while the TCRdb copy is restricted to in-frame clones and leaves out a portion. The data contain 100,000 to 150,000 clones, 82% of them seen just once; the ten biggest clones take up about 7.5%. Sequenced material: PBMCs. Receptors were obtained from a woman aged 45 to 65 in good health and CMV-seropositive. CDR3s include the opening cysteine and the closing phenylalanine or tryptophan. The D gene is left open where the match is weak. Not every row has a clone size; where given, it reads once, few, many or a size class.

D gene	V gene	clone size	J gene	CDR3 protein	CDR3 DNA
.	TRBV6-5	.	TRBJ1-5	CASGRPEGNQPQHF	TGTGCCAGCGGGAGGCCCGAGGGCAATCAGCCTCAGCATTTT
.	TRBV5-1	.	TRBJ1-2	CASSSGGGDYGYTF	TGCGCCAGCAGCTCCGGTGGGGGGGATTATGGCTACACCTTC
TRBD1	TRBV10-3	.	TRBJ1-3	CAISGTGSSGNTIYF	TGTGCCATCAGTGGGACAGGGAGCTCTGGAAACACCATATATTTT
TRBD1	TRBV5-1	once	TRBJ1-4	CASSLITGGTNEKLFF	TGCGCCAGCAGCCTCATCACAGGGGGCACTAATGAAAAACTGTTTTTT
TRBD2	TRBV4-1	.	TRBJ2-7	CASSQDPIAGGRVEQYF	TGCGCCAGCAGCCAAGATCCAATAGCGGGGGGAAGGGTCGAGCAGTACTTC
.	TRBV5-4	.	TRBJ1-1	CASSLGGGVEAFF	TGTGCCAGCAGCTTGGGAGGGGGGGTTGAAGCTTTCTTT
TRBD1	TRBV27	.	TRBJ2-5	CASSLSHSLGQDQTQYF	TGTGCCAGCAGTTTATCTCACTCCCTCGGACAGGACCAGACCCAGTACTTC
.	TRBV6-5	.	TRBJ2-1	CASKGDHNEQFF	TGTGCCAGCAAGGGGGATCACAATGAGCAGTTCTTC
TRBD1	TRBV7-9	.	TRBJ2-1	CASSNSGGNEQFF	TGTGCCAGCAGCAATTCAGGGGGCAATGAGCAGTTCTTC
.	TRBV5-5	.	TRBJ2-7	CASSILYEQYF	TGTGCCAGCAGCATACTCTACGAGCAGTACTTC
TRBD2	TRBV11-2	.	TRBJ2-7	CASRGLAGLSGEQYF	TGTGCCAGCAGGGGCCTAGCGGGCCTGTCAGGGGAGCAGTACTTC
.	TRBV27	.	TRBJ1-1	CASALLGGTVTEAFF	TGTGCCAGCGCCCTTTTGGGGGGTACGGTCACTGAAGCTTTCTTT
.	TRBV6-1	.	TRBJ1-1	CASSEDYRGTEAFF	TGTGCCAGCAGTGAAGACTATAGGGGCACTGAAGCTTTCTTT
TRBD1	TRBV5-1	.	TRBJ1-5	CASSLTGGTQPQHF	TGCGCCAGCAGCTTGACAGGGGGAACCCAGCCCCAGCATTTT
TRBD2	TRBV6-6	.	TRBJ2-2	CASETAGANTGELFF	TGTGCCAGCGAAACAGCGGGGGCGAACACCGGGGAGCTGTTTTTT
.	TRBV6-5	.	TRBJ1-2	CASSHQDYGYTF	TGTGCCAGCAGTCATCAGGACTATGGCTACACCTTC
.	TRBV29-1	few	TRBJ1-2	CSVRGGYGYTF	TGCAGCGTTAGGGGGGGGTATGGCTACACCTTC
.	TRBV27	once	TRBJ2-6	CASSFNRQYQMSGANVLTF	TGTGCCAGCAGTTTTAATCGACAGTATCAAATGTCTGGGGCCAACGTCCTGACTTTC
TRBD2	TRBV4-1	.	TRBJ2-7	CASSQGLLAGLGEQYF	TGCGCCAGCAGCCAAGGTCTACTAGCGGGTCTCGGCGAGCAGTACTTC
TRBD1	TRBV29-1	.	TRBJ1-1	CSVGGLRVTEAFF	TGCAGCGTAGGGGGCTTGCGGGTCACTGAAGCTTTCTTT
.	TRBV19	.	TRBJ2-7	CASSISGPQAPYEQYF	TGTGCCAGTAGTATATCAGGGCCTCAGGCTCCCTACGAGCAGTACTTC
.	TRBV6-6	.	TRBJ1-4	CASSYRGGTNEKLFF	TGTGCCAGCAGTTACAGGGGCGGAACTAATGAAAAACTGTTTTTT
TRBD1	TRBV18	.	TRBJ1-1	CASSPPRGQGNTEAFF	TGTGCCAGCTCACCACCGAGGGGACAGGGGAACACTGAAGCTTTCTTT
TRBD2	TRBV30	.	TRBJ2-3	CAWNLYRLAGEDTQYF	TGTGCCTGGAACCTTTACAGACTAGCGGGGGAAGATACGCAGTATTTT
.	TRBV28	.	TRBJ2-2	CASSRGGELFF	TGTGCCAGCAGCCGAGGGGGGGAGCTGTTTTTT
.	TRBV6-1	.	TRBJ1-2	CASRWTETYGYTF	TGTGCCAGCAGATGGACAGAGACGTATGGCTACACCTTC
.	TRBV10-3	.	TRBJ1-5	CAIRDEGDGYQPQHF	TGTGCCATCAGGGACGAGGGGGACGGTTATCAGCCCCAGCATTTT
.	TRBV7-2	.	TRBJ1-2	CASSLAVTEKGYTF	TGTGCCAGCAGCTTAGCGGTTACAGAAAAAGGCTACACCTTC
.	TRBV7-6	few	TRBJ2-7	CASSFRTKTYEQYF	TGTGCCAGCAGCTTTCGGACAAAAACCTACGAGCAGTACTTC
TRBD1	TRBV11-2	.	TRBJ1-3	CASSSGQGFSGNTIYF	TGTGCCAGCAGCTCGGGACAGGGATTCTCTGGAAACACCATATATTTT
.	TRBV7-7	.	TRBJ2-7	CASSSAGGNEQYF	TGTGCTAGCAGTTCCGCGGGCGGCAACGAGCAGTACTTC
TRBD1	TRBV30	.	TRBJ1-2	CAWSVLGTGGGFYGYTF	TGTGCCTGGAGTGTACTAGGCACAGGGGGCGGTTTCTATGGCTACACCTTC
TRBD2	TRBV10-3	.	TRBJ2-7	CAISESLAGFHEQYF	TGTGCCATCAGTGAGTCCCTAGCGGGGTTCCACGAGCAGTACTTC
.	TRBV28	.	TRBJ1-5	CASSARGTSSQPQHF	TGTGCCAGCAGTGCCCGCGGTACGAGTTCGCAGCCCCAGCATTTT
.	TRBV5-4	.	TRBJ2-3	CASSSADGGTDTQYF	TGTGCCAGCAGCTCAGCAGACGGGGGCACAGATACGCAGTATTTT
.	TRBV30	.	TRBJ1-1	CAWSKTPTWEAFF	TGTGCCTGGAGTAAGACACCGACCTGGGAAGCTTTCTTT
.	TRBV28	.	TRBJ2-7	CASSSTGAYEQYF	TGTGCCAGCAGTTCCACCGGGGCCTACGAGCAGTACTTC
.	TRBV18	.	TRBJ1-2	CASSPEGYYGYTF	TGTGCCAGCTCACCAGAGGGCTACTATGGCTACACCTTC
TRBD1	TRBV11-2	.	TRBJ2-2	CASSLRQGRSTGELFF	TGTGCCAGCAGCTTAAGACAGGGCCGTAGCACCGGGGAGCTGTTTTTT
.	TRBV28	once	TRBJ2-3	CASSFFRVVGTDTQYF	TGTGCCAGCAGTTTTTTCAGGGTCGTCGGGACAGATACGCAGTATTTT
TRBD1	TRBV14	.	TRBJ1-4	CASTTPTGQGSEKLFF	TGTGCCAGCACCACCCCGACGGGACAGGGAAGTGAAAAACTGTTTTTT
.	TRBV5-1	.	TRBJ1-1	CASSLTGRNAEAFF	TGCGCCAGCAGCCTGACGGGGAGGAACGCTGAAGCTTTCTTT
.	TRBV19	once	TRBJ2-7	CATSSVGGGYEQYF	TGTGCCACTTCATCGGTCGGAGGTGGCTACGAGCAGTACTTC
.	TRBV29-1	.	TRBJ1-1	CSVEGPRGRGHTEAFF	TGCAGCGTTGAAGGTCCCCGGGGCAGGGGTCATACTGAAGCTTTCTTT
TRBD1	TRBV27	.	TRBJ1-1	CASSLSNPGTGSSFF	TGTGCCAGCAGTTTATCCAACCCCGGGACAGGGTCTTCTTTCTTT
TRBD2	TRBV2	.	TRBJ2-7	CASSLAGTDEQYF	TGTGCCAGCAGTTTAGCGGGAACGGACGAGCAGTACTTC
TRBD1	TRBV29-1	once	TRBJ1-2	CSVEGQANYGYTF	TGCAGCGTAGAAGGACAGGCTAACTATGGCTACACCTTC
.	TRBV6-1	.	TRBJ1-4	CASSEGVNEKLFF	TGTGCCAGCAGTGAAGGCGTGAATGAAAAACTGTTTTTT
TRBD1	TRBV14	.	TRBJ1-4	CASSRHGQGDEKLFF	TGTGCCAGCAGTCGACATGGACAGGGGGATGAAAAACTGTTTTTT
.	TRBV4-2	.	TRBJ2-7	CASSQALEQYF	TGTGCCAGCAGCCAAGCCCTCGAGCAGTACTTC